This TCR beta chain emerged from a study of patients and donors after allogeneic stem cell transplantation (dated by TCRdb to 2018 to 2020). Receptor amplification or capture employed RT-PCR. Instrument used: NextSeq 550. The public reads were run again by TCRdb, first through fastp at Q25 and then through MiXCR, and only productive beta chains were kept. A single entry per CDR3 protein holds the most common genes and DNA from its merged rows. The sample records roughly 230,000 distinct CDR3 sequences, around an eighth of which are singletons. 11% of the sample comes from the top ten. V and J are truncated by 6 bases and 2 bases respectively, leaving an intervening sequence of 13 bases. Looking up the germline V gene (reference sequence) yields CDR1 DFQATT and CDR2 SNEGSKA. The CDR3 runs 13 amino acids, cysteine and phenylalanine included. Of all the DNA, just the CDR3 is kept, 39 bases in frame from base 1.

For this clonotype: Its antigen is currently not known. Base qualities are missing; no much larger clone stands one base away.

What was sequenced was blood, either unsorted or a sorted T cell fraction (not recorded which). This sequence originates from a human donor who was either an allogeneic HSCT recipient or a stem cell or donor lymphocyte infusion donor (not recorded which). It is not recorded whose cells these are; they may come from a transplant donor. This chain joins TRBV20-1 to TRBJ1-1; TRBD1 is a possible D gene, resting on 6 matching bases. The nucleotide sequence is TGCAGTGCAACCATGGACAGTAACACTGAAGCTTTCTTT. The resulting protein is CSATMDSNTEAFF.